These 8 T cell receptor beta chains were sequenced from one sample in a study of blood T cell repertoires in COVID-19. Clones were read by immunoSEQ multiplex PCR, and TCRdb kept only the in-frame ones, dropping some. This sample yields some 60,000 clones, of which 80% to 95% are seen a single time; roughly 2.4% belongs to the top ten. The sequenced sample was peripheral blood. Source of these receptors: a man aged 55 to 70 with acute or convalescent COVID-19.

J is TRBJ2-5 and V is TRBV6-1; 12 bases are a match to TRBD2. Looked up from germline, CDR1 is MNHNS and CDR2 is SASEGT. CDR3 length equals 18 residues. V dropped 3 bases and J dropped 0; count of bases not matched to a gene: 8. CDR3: CASSETGLAGQYQETQYF. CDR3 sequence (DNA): TGTGCCAGCAGTGAGACAGGACTAGCGGGGCAGTACCAAGAGACCCAGTACTTC.

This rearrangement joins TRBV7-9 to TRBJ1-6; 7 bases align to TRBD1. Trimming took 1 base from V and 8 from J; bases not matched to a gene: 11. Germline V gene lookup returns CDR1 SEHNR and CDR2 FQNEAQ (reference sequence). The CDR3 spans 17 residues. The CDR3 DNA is TGTGCCAGCAGCTTAGGACAGGGTGACAGCTTTTATTCACCCCTCCACTTT. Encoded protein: CASSLGQGDSFYSPLHF.

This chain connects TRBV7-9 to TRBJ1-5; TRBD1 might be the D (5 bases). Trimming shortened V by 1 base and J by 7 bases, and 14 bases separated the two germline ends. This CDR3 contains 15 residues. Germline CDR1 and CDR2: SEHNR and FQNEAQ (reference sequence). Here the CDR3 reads CASSLGRGADQPQHF. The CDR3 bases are TGTGCCAGCAGCTTAGGGCGTGGGGCAGACCAGCCCCAGCATTTT. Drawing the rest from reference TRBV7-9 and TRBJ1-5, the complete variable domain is DTGVSQNPRHKITKRGQNVTFRCDPISEHNRLYWYRQTLGQGPEFLTYFQNEAQLEKSRLLSDRFSAERPKGSFSTLEIQRTEQGDSAMYLCASSLGRGADQPQHFGDGTRLSIL.

CDR3 nucleotide sequence: TGTGCCATCGCGGACACCACCGGGGAGCTGTTTTTT. Encoded protein: CAIADTTGELFF. The V gene is TRBV27, the J gene TRBJ2-2, with a possible D match to TRBD1 (5 bases). The V end was cut by 10 bases, the J end by 4 bases, with 10 bases between. The CDR3 covers 12 residues. The V gene's germline CDR1 is MNHEY and CDR2 SMNVEV (reference sequence).

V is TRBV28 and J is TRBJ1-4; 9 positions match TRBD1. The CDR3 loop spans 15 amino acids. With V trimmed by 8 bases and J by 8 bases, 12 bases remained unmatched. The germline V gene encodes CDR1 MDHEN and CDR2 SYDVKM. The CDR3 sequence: CASFHSGTGYEKLFF. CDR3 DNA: TGTGCCAGCTTCCACAGCGGGACAGGGTACGAAAAACTGTTTTTT.

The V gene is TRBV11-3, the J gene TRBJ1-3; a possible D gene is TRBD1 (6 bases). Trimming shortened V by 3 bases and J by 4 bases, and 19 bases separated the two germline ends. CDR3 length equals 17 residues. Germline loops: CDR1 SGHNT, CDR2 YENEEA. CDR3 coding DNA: TGTGCCAGCAGCTTCTTCACAGGGCAGGGGTCCGGAAACACCATATATTTT. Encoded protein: CASSFFTGQGSGNTIYF.

Here the CDR3 reads CASRTGGVHGYTF. The CDR3 DNA reads TGTGCCAGCAGAACAGGGGGTGTACATGGCTACACCTTC. The genes are TRBV27 and TRBJ1-2; 8 nucleotides align to TRBD1. This CDR3 spans 13 amino acids. With 6 bases clipped from V and 6 bases from J, the junction kept 6 bases outside the gene matches. Germline assignment: CDR1 MNHEY and CDR2 SMNVEV (reference sequence).

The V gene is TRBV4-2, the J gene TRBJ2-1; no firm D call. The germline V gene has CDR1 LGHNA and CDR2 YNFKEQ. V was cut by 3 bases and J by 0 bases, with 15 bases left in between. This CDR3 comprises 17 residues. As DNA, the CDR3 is TGTGCCAGCAGCCAGCTCGGCGGAAGAAGCTCCTACAATGAGCAGTTCTTC. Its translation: CASSQLGGRSSYNEQFF.